Sequencing of this TCR beta chain was carried out in a study of T cells in Graves' hyperthyroidism and ophthalmopathy. Study outcomes and limitations: With a median lead of around 6.7 months before onset, the model predicted ophthalmopathy.

Note on this clonotype: Antigen specificity is unknown.

Cells are PBMCs isolated from 10 ml of fresh blood. The TCR beta CDR3 regions underwent amplification using RNA transcripts as the source. The HTBI primer set served for first-round RT-PCR of the TCR CDR3. One entry per CDR3 protein results from TCRdb running MiXCR on the multiplex PCR reads. Found here are approximately 870,000 distinct CDR3 sequences, roughly 40% of them singletons; the top ten hold 7.5% to 9.5%. V gave up 3 bases and J gave up 6 bases, with 15 bases separating them. Germline CDR1 KGHDR, CDR2 SFDVKD. The CDR3 contains 15 residues. Material: blood. V gene TRBV24-1 combines with J gene TRBJ2-3; the D call may be TRBD1 or TRBD2 (6 bases each). The receptor was derived from a man aged 18 to 30 with Graves' hyperthyroidism. The CDR3 region has the DNA TGTGCCACCAGTGATGCGACGGGGGCCGATGATACGCAGTATTTT. This gives the protein CATSDATGADDTQYF.